The source of this TCR beta chain is a study of cytomegalovirus exposure and HLA in healthy donors. Turning to the study itself: Counted in an early data release were about 85 million unique TCRs from HLA-typed donors. Most genotyped donors, 81% of 398, had Caucasian-associated genetic ancestry.

Notes on the study in general: What was likely a sequencing artifact was a cluster of highly shared sequence variants. Later on, a genetic analysis was performed. It linked a missense variant in DCLRE1C with V- and J-gene trimming of TCR beta.

Primers: 60 Vbeta forward and 13 Jbeta reverse. Generated by immunoSEQ multiplex PCR, the TCRdb table keeps only in-frame clones and is missing some. Here the sample spans about 230,000 clones, around 80% being singletons. A remark on this clone: The antigen is not known.

The sequence derives from a boy younger than 18 in good health and CMV-seronegative. The specimen was PBMCs.

The CDR3 loop reads CASSWAPGGDYGYTF. The CDR3 DNA is TGTGCCAGCAGCTGGGCCCCAGGGGGCGACTATGGCTACACCTTC. The V and J genes are TRBV5-4 and TRBJ1-2; 8 bases are shared with TRBD1. CDR1 is SGHNT, CDR2 YYREEE, per germline (reference sequence). This CDR3 comprises 15 residues. Germline trimming cut 3 bases from V and 3 bases from J; bases unmatched to any gene: 7.